This is a list of T cell receptor beta chains from one sample in a study of blood T cell repertoires in COVID-19. Using immunoSEQ multiplex PCR, the repertoire was profiled, and TCRdb retains in-frame clones only, with some absent. The data show about 400,000 clones, with nearly 90% seen just once and around 2% held by the top ten. Sequenced sample: PBMCs or T cells enriched from blood (not recorded which). The receptor source for this set is a woman in her thirties or forties with acute COVID-19. Each CDR3 is given without its conserved first and last residue.

TRBJ1-5	TRBV12-3/TRBV12-4	ASSLRDNQPQH
TRBJ1-4	TRBV5-4	ASSLERDRGRELF
TRBJ1-2	TRBV20-1	SASRTGDGYT
TRBJ2-1	TRBV30	AWSRQGNEQF
TRBJ1-5	TRBV5-8	ASSLLTVYNQPQH
TRBJ1-5	TRBV11-2	ASSLAGALQPQH
TRBJ2-3	TRBV15	ATSTRLGTGGDGTDTQY
TRBJ1-4	TRBV21-1	ASSTYDRGETNEKLF
TRBJ2-2	TRBV9	ASSAGVNTGELF
TRBJ2-2	TRBV18	ASSPVERQDGELF
TRBJ1-2	TRBV7-8	ASSLGSLPRFYGYT
TRBJ2-7	TRBV15	ATSQRTGDSAEQY
TRBJ1-1	TRBV4-1	ASSPRGTGVIRTEAF
TRBJ2-2	TRBV30	AWSVAGKNTGELF
TRBJ2-1	TRBV15	ATSMRSASYNEQF
TRBJ2-1	TRBV24-1	ATSDSGTGAHWAAYNEQF
TRBJ1-6	TRBV9	ASSARGYSPLH
TRBJ1-1	TRBV9	ASSKGPNTEAF
TRBJ2-1	TRBV6-5	ASRVDRDSYNEQF
TRBJ2-7	TRBV5-4	ASSLSLAEAYEQY
TRBJ2-2	TRBV19	ASSPQGAAGELF
TRBJ2-7	TRBV7-2	ASSLGPGQLYEQY
TRBJ1-3	TRBV5-1	ASSLTGDGNTIY
TRBJ1-2	TRBV30	AWSTGGYGYT
TRBJ1-1	TRBV5-1	ASSLLGQSNTEAF
TRBJ2-1	TRBV5-8	ASSLPTGTGGDNEQF
TRBJ1-1	TRBV5-1	ASSLALQGANTEAF
TRBJ1-4	TRBV5-8	ASSLGRVTNEKLF
TRBJ2-7	TRBV5-5	ASRPKRGEEPYEQY
TRBJ1-2	TRBV5-4	ASRPFGHNYGYT
TRBJ1-1	TRBV19	ASSGHRGRENTEAF
TRBJ1-3	TRBV6-4	ASGTGTGSGNTIY
TRBJ2-3	TRBV2	ASKLRGAEYTQY
TRBJ1-1	TRBV27	ASSARQTMNTEAF
TRBJ2-3	TRBV27	ASRRSGGRADTQY
TRBJ2-3	TRBV5-4	ASSLEGTSTDTQY
TRBJ1-2	TRBV30	AWSVPGGAFGKGYT
TRBJ1-1	TRBV2	AKKGQVNTEAF
TRBJ1-3	TRBV4-1	ASSQIDGGNTIY
TRBJ2-7	TRBV6-5	ASSYSRSYEQY
TRBJ1-5	TRBV7-2	ASSTGGAYQPQH
TRBJ1-3	TRBV7-9	ASSLMGAKGNTIY
TRBJ2-7	TRBV4-1	ASSLGGHSYEQY
TRBJ1-3	TRBV6-5	ASNTGTLSGNTIY
TRBJ1-3	TRBV18	ASSPAAGSGNTIY
TRBJ1-1	TRBV5-4	ASSLMTGYEGVEAF
TRBJ2-4	TRBV11-2	ASSPTGGSNIQY
TRBJ2-1	TRBV2	ASRKRGATDEQF
TRBJ2-1	TRBV9	ASSTQGAIHNEQF
TRBJ2-7	TRBV6-1	ASSEGRQGPYEQY
TRBJ1-5	TRBV4-2	ASSQEDRGNQPQH
TRBJ1-6	TRBV2	ASSRQGADNSPLH